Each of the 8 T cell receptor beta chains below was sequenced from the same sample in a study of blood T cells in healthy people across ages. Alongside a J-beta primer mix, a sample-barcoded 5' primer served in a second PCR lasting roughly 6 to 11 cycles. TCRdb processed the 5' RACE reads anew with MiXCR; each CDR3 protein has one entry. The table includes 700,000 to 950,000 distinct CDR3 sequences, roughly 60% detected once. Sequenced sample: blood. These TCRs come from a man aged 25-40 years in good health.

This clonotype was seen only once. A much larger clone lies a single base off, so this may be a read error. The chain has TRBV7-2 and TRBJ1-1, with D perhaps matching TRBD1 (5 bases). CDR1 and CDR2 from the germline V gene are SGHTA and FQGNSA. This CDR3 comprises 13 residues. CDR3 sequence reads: CASSFSGRTGAFF. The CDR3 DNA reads TGTGCCAGCAGCTTTTCAGGGCGTACTGGAGCTTTCTTT.

The CDR3 here is CSIPGQDNYEQYF. CDR3 sequence (DNA): TGCAGCATACCGGGACAGGACAACTACGAGCAGTACTTC. The chain recombines TRBV29-1 with TRBJ2-7; 8 bases align to TRBD1. Germline V CDR1 and CDR2: SQVTM, ANQGSEA. The CDR3 is made up of 13 amino acids. V lost 8 bases to trimming and J lost 3 bases; unmatched junction nucleotides: 9.

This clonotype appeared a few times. The CDR3 DNA reads as TGTGCCAGCAGCTTAGCGCGTAGCTCTGGGGCCAACGTCCTGACTTTC. Translation gives CASSLARSSGANVLTF. The V gene is TRBV7-2, the J gene TRBJ2-6, with D unclear. Trimming shortened V by 0 bases and J by 0 bases, and 6 bases separated the two germline ends. Germline CDR1 SGHTA, CDR2 FQGNSA. The CDR3 is made up of 16 amino acids.

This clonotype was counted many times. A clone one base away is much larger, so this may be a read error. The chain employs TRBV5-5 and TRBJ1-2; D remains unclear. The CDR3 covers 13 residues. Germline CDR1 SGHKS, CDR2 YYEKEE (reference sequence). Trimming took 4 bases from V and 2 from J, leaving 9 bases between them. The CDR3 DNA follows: TGTGCCAGCAGCGTGGACCTAAACTATGGCTACACCTTC. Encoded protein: CASSVDLNYGYTF.

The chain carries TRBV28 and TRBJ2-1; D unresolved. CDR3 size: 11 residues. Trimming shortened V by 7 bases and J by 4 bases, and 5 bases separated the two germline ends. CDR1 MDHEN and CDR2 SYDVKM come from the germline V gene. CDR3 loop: CASTLYNEQFF. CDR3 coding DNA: TGTGCCAGCACCCTTTACAATGAGCAGTTCTTC.

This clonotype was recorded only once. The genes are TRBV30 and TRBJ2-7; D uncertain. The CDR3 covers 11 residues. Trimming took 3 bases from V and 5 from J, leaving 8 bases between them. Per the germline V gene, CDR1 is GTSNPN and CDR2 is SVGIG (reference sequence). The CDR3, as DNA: TGTGCCTGGAGCTCCGCGCACGAGCAGTACTTC. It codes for CAWSSAHEQYF.

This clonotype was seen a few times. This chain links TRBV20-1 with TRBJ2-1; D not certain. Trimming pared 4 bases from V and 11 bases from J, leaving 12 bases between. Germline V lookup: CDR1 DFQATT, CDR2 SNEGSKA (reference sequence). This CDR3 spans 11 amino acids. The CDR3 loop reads CSATAMGKQFF. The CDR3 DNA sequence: TGCAGTGCTACCGCCATGGGAAAGCAGTTCTTC.

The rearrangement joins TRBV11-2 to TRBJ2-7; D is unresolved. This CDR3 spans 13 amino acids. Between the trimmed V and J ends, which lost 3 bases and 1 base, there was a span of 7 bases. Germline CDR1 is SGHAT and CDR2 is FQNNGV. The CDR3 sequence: CASSFPTSYEQYF. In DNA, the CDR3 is TGTGCCAGCAGCTTTCCTACTTCCTACGAGCAGTACTTC.